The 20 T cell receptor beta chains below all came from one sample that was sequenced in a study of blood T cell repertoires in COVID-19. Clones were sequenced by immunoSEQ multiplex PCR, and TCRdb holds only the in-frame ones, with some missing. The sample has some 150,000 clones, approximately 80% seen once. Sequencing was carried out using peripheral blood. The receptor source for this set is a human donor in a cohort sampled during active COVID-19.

CDR3 residues: CATRYHNEQFF. CDR3 nucleotide sequence: TGTGCCACCCGGTACCACAATGAGCAGTTCTTC. The rearrangement uses TRBV19 and TRBJ2-1; no firm D call. Trimming cost V 10 bases and J 5 bases, with 9 bases left between them. This CDR3 comprises 11 residues. CDR1 is LNHDA and CDR2 is SQIVND in the germline V gene (reference sequence).

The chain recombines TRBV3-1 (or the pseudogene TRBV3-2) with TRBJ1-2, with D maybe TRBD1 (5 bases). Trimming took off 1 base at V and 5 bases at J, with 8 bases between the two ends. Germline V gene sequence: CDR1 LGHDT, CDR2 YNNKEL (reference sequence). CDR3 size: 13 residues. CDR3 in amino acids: CASSQVGGYGYTF. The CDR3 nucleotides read TGTGCCAGCAGCCAAGTGGGGGGGTATGGCTACACCTTC.

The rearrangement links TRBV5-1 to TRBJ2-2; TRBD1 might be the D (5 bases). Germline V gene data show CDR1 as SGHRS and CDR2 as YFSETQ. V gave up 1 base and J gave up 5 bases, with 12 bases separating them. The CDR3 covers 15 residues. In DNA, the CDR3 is TGCGCCAGCAGCTTGCGGCAGGGCAATACCGGGGAGCTGTTTTTT. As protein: CASSLRQGNTGELFF.

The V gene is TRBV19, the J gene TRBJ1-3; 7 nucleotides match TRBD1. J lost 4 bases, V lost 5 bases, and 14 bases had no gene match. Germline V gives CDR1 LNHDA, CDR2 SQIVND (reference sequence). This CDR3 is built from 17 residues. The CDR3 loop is CASSPTRDRHSGNTIYF. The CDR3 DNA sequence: TGTGCCAGTAGTCCGACGCGGGACAGACACTCCGGAAACACCATATATTTT.

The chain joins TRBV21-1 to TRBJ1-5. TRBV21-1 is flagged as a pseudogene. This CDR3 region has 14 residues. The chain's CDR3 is CASSPSSGGQPQHF. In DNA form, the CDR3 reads TGTGCCAGCAGCCCCTCTTCGGGGGGTCAGCCCCAGCATTTT.

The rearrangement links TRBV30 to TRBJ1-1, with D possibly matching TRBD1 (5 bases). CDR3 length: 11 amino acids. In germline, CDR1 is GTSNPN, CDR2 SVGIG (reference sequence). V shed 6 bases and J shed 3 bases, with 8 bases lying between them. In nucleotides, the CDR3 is TGTGCCTGCGGGGGGGACACTGAAGCTTTCTTT. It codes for CACGGDTEAFF.

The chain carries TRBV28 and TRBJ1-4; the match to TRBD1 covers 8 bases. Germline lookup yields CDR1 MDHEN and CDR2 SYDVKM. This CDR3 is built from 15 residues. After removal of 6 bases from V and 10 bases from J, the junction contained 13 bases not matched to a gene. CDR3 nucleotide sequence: TGTGCCAGCAGCTTTGGGGCAGGGGGCGGCGGAAAACTGTTTTTT. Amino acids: CASSFGAGGGGKLFF.

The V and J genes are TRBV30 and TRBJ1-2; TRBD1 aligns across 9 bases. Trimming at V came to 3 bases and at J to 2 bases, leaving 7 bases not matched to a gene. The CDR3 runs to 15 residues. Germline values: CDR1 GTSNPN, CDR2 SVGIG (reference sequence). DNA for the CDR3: TGTGCCTGGAGGAGGGACAGGGCATTGAACTATGGCTACACCTTC. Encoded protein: CAWRRDRALNYGYTF.

CDR3 DNA: TGTGCCAGCAGCCTACAGGGACAGGGACTTATCGGCTACACCTTC. This codes for CASSLQGQGLIGYTF. The chain combines TRBV3-1 (or the pseudogene TRBV3-2) with TRBJ1-2; 9 nucleotides align to TRBD1. Germline V gene sequence: CDR1 LGHDT, CDR2 YNNKEL (reference sequence). V lost 4 bases to trimming and J lost 8 bases; unmatched junction nucleotides: 11. The CDR3 consists of 15 residues.

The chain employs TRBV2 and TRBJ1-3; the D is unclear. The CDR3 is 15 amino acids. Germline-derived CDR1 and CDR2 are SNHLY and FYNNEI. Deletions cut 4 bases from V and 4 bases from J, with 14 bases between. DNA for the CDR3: TGTGCCAGCAGTGGAGAGACTGCTGGGGGAAACACCATATATTTT. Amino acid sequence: CASSGETAGGNTIYF.

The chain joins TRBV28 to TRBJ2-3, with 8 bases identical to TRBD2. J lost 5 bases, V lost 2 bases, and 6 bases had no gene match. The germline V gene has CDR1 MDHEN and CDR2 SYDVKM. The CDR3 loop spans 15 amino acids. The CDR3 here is CASSLISGGGDTQYF. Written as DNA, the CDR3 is TGTGCCAGCAGTTTAATCTCGGGGGGGGGAGATACGCAGTATTTT. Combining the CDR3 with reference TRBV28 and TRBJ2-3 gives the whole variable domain DVKVTQSSRYLVKRTGEKVFLECVQDMDHENMFWYRQDPGLGLRLIYFSYDVKMKEKGDIPEGYSVSREKKERFSLILESASTNQTSMYLCASSLISGGGDTQYFGPGTRLTVL.

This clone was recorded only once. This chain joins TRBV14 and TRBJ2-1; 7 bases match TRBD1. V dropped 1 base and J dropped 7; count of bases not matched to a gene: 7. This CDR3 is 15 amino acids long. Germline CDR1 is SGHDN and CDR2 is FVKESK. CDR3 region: CASSQAETGWNEQFF. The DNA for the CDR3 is TGTGCCAGCAGCCAAGCGGAGACAGGGTGGAATGAGCAGTTCTTC.

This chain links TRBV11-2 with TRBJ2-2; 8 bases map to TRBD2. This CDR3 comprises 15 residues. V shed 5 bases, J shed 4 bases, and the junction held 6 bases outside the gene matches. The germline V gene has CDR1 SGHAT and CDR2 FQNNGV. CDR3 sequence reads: CASSLRRGGTGELFF. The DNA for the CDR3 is TGTGCCAGCAGCCTCCGACGGGGGGGCACCGGGGAGCTGTTTTTT.

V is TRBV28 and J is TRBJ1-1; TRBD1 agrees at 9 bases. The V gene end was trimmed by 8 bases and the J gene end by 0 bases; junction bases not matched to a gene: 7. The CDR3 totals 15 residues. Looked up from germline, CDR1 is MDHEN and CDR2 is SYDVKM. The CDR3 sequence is CASAGQGRMNTEAFF. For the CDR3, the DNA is TGTGCCAGCGCTGGACAGGGGAGGATGAACACTGAAGCTTTCTTT.

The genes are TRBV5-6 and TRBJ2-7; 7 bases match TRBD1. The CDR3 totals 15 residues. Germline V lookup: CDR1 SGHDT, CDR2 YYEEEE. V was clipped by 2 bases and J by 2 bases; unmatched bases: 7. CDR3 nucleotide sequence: TGTGCCAGCAGCTTAACTGACAGGGTTACCTACGAGCAGTACGTC. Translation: CASSLTDRVTYEQYV.

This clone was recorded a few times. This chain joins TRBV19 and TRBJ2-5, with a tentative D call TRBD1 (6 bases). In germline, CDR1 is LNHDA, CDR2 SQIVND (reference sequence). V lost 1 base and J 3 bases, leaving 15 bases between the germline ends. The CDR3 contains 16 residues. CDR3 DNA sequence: TGTGCCAGTAGTATAGGGGGCAGGGGTGCCGAAGAGACCCAGTACTTC. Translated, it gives CASSIGGRGAEETQYF.

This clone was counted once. CDR3 sequence: CAISDRAPGQGNEQYF. The CDR3 bases are TGTGCCATCAGTGACCGAGCCCCGGGACAGGGGAACGAGCAGTACTTC. The chain couples TRBV10-3 to TRBJ2-7; 10 bases map to TRBD1. This CDR3 is built from 16 residues. V trimming: 3 bases; J trimming: 5 bases; junction bases outside the gene matches: 10. Germline-derived CDR1 and CDR2 are ENHRY and SYGVKD.

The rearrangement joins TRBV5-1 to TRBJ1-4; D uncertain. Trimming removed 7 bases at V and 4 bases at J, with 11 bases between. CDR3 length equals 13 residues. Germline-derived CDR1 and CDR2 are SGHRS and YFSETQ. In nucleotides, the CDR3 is TGCGCCAGCGGAAGCGGGGATAATGAAAAACTGTTTTTT. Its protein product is CASGSGDNEKLFF. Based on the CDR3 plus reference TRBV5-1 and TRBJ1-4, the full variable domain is KAGVTQTPRYLIKTRGQQVTLSCSPISGHRSVSWYQQTPGQGLQFLFEYFSETQRNKGNFPGRFSGRQFSNSRSEMNVSTLELGDSALYLCASGSGDNEKLFFGSGTQLSVL.

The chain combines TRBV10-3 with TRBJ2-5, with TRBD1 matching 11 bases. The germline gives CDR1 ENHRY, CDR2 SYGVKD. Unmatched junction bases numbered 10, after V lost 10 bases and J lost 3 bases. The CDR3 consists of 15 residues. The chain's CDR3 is CASSPGQGGEETQYF. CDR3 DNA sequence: TGTGCCAGTTCGCCGGGACAGGGGGGCGAAGAGACCCAGTACTTC.

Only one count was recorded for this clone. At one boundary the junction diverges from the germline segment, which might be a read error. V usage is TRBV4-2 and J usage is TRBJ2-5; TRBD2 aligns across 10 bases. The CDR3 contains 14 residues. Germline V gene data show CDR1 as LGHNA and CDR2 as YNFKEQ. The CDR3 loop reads CASRQAGGEETQYF. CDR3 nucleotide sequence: TGTGCCAGCAGACAAGCGGGGGGGGAAGAGACCCAGTACTTC.